This T cell receptor (beta chain) was recovered during a study of identifying expanded T cells in peripheral blood. The data were produced by immunoSEQ multiplex PCR, yet TCRdb's version contains in-frame clones alone and is incomplete. The sample has about 84,000 clones; about 90% are singletons. Trimming removed 0 bases at V and 3 bases at J, with 9 bases between. This CDR3 comprises 15 residues. Germline V CDR1 and CDR2: SGHRS, YFSETQ. The sample comprised blood. The chain carries TRBV5-1 and TRBJ2-2; a weak D match, TRBD2 (6 bases). This TCR derives from a person aged 18-69 years in good health. CDR3 coding DNA: TGCGCCAGCAGCTTGGTGACTAGTTACACCGGGGAGCTGTTTTTT. Protein: CASSLVTSYTGELFF.